This T cell receptor beta chain was captured in a study of PD-L1 blockade in urothelial cancer. Study as a whole: Blood analyses occurred 3 weeks (second dose) and 6 weeks post treatment start. Study observations and caveats: It was durable-benefit patients whose tumor-associated blood clones expanded more at 3 weeks. Patients with below-median pretreatment blood clonality survived longer.

The time point here: peripheral blood 6 weeks after treatment start. V lost 5 bases to trimming and J lost 5 bases; unmatched junction nucleotides: 13. Germline V gives CDR1 SEHNR, CDR2 FQNEAQ (reference sequence). The CDR3 loop spans 18 amino acids. Assay: immunoSEQ multiplex PCR; the TCRdb copy retains only in-frame clones and omits some. The sample includes 35,000 to 45,000 clones, about 89% seen only once; the top ten take about 6.8%. Notes on this clone: The antigen is not known.

The chain uses TRBV7-9 and TRBJ2-2, with 11 nucleotides matching TRBD2. The source material was PBMCs, sampled around atezolizumab (anti-PD-L1) treatment. The TCR originated in a man aged 70 or older with urothelial cancer. The CDR3 sequence is CASSQPLLAGGGTGELFF. The CDR3 bases are TGTGCCAGCAGCCAACCCCTCCTAGCGGGAGGCGGGACCGGGGAGCTGTTTTTT. Filled out from reference TRBV7-9 and TRBJ2-2, the complete variable domain reads DTGVSQNPRHKITKRGQNVTFRCDPISEHNRLYWYRQTLGQGPEFLTYFQNEAQLEKSRLLSDRFSAERPKGSFSTLEIQRTEQGDSAMYLCASSQPLLAGGGTGELFFGEGSRLTVL.